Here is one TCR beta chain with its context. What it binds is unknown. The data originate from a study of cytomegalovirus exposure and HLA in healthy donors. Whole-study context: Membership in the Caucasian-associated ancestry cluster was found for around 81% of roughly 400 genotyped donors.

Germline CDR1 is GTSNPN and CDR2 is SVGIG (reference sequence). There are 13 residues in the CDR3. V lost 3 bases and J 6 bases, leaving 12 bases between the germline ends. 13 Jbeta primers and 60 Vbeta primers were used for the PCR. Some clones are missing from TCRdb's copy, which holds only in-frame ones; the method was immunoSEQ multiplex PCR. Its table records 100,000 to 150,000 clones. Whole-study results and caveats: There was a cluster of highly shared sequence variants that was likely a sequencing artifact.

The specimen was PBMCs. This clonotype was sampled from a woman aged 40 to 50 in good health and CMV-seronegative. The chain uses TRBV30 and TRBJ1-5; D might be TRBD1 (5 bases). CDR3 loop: CAWRGQGGQPQHF. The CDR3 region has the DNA TGTGCCTGGAGGGGGCAGGGAGGTCAGCCCCAGCATTTT.